The 16 T cell receptor beta chains below come from one sample, sequenced in a study of T cell repertoires in cytomegalovirus infection. MiXCR was run by TCRdb on the reads, yielding one entry per CDR3 protein. The sample has around 740,000 distinct CDR3 sequences, about 40% seen once; the top ten hold around 2.8%. Sequencing used PBMCs. The receptors shown here come from a human donor in good health (CMV status not recorded). Some clones in this sample may be carry-over from other donors' samples.

This clonotype was found a few times. The CDR3 loop reads CASSLATRGVGEQFF. DNA of the CDR3: TGTGCCAGCAGCTTAGCCACGCGGGGGGTGGGTGAGCAGTTCTTC. V gene TRBV7-6 combines with J gene TRBJ2-1; 8 nucleotides match TRBD2. The CDR3 sequence is 15 residues long. Germline CDR1 is SGHVS and CDR2 is FNYEAQ. V was pared by 0 bases and J by 9 bases, with 7 bases of the junction left unmatched.

This rearrangement joins TRBV20-1 to TRBJ2-3; D is possibly TRBD2 (6 bases). The CDR3 totals 10 residues. V was trimmed by 4 bases and J by 9 bases, leaving 8 bases between them. CDR1 and CDR2 (germline): DFQATT, SNEGSKA (reference sequence). This chain's CDR3 is CSATAGTQYF. CDR3 nucleotide sequence: TGCAGTGCTACAGCGGGCACGCAGTATTTT.

The chain uses TRBV5-1 and TRBJ2-1; weak D call: TRBD2 (6 bases). Germline CDR1 reads SGHRS; CDR2 reads YFSETQ. This CDR3 is built from 14 residues. V gave up 3 bases and J gave up 7 bases, with 14 bases separating them. CDR3 loop: CASSYRGLRNEQFF. CDR3 nucleotides: TGCGCCAGCAGCTACCGGGGACTTCGAAATGAGCAGTTCTTC.

Comments on this clonotype: This may be a read error, as it is one base from a much larger clone. No conserved phenylalanine or tryptophan is present at the end of the CDR3, so a read error is the likely explanation. The gene calls are TRBV27 and TRBJ2-7, with 8 bases lining up with TRBD1. CDR3 length: 13 amino acids. J gave up 3 bases and V 5 bases, and 3 bases lay outside the gene matches. Germline V lookup: CDR1 MNHEY, CDR2 SMNVEV (reference sequence). Here the CDR3 reads CASSTTGGYEQYS. CDR3 bases: TGTGCCAGCAGTACAACAGGGGGCTACGAGCAGTACTCC.

A few counts support this clonotype. The rearrangement uses TRBV11-2 and TRBJ2-2; maybe TRBD1 (6 bases). CDR1 is SGHAT, CDR2 FQNNGV, per germline. V lost 1 base and J 4 bases, leaving 28 bases between the germline ends. CDR3 length equals 21 residues. The CDR3 DNA reads as TGTGCCAGCAGCTTAGGGGGAATGAGGGCAGGGGCCTCAGTTCTCACCGGGGAGCTGTTTTTT. Protein product: CASSLGGMRAGASVLTGELFF.

The chain joins TRBV7-3 to TRBJ2-1, with 15 nucleotides matching TRBD2. V shed 1 base, J shed 10 bases, and the junction held 2 bases outside the gene matches. The CDR3 is 15 residues long. Germline V gene sequence: CDR1 SGHTA, CDR2 FQGTGA. CDR3 DNA sequence: TGTGCCAGCAGCTTAAGGACTAGCGGGGGGGCCGAGCAGTTCTTC. Amino acid sequence: CASSLRTSGGAEQFF.

As regards this clonotype: An end of the junction differs from the germline gene, which may be a read error. The chain has TRBV19 and TRBJ2-2; possibly TRBD1 for D (6 bases). Germline V lookup: CDR1 LNHDA, CDR2 SQIVND (reference sequence). The CDR3 is 13 residues long. CDR3 in amino acids: CATNMGDTGELFF. In DNA form, the CDR3 reads TGTGCCACCAACATGGGGGACACCGGGGAGCTTTTTTTT.

This clonotype was seen a handful of times. The CDR3 sequence is CSALGREGWSTDTQYF. DNA of the CDR3: TGCAGTGCCCTTGGGCGGGAGGGGTGGAGCACAGATACGCAGTATTTT. This rearrangement joins TRBV20-1 to TRBJ2-3; 9 bases are a match to TRBD2. The V gene's germline CDR1 is DFQATT and CDR2 SNEGSKA (reference sequence). The CDR3 is 16 amino acids. Trimming took 6 bases from V and 0 from J; bases not matched to a gene: 10.

This clonotype turned up a few times. This chain joins TRBV27 and TRBJ1-5, with unresolved D. The length of the CDR3 is 15 residues. The V gene lost 7 bases and the J gene lost 5 bases, with 18 bases spanning the gap. The V gene's germline CDR1 is MNHEY and CDR2 SMNVEV (reference sequence). In DNA form, the CDR3 reads TGTGCCAGCAACCTGGGAGAAAAGGTGGATCAGCCCCAGCATTTT. Protein product: CASNLGEKVDQPQHF.

CDR3 DNA: TGTGCCAGCAGTCCTTTACTAGCGGGGCCCCACAATGAGCAGTTCTTC. It encodes CASSPLLAGPHNEQFF. The chain uses TRBV12-3 or TRBV12-4 and TRBJ2-1, with 10 nucleotides matching TRBD2. Trimming took 5 bases from V and 5 from J; bases not matched to a gene: 9. This CDR3 comprises 16 residues.

This clonotype was seen just once. This sequence joins TRBV18 and TRBJ1-4, with 7 bases identical to TRBD1. Germline values: CDR1 KGHSH, CDR2 LQKENI. The CDR3 runs to 15 residues. V gave up 3 bases and J gave up 5 bases; unmatched junction bases: 6. CDR3 loop: CASSPLGTENEKLFF. The CDR3 DNA follows: TGTGCCAGCTCACCGCTAGGGACAGAAAATGAAAAACTGTTTTTT.

This clonotype was seen a single time. A much bigger clone sits one base away, suggesting this may be a read error. The chain links TRBV20-1 to TRBJ2-5, with D perhaps TRBD1 (5 bases). The CDR3 runs to 15 residues. Germline CDR1 and CDR2: DFQATT and SNEGSKA (reference sequence). Trimming left V 4 bases short and J 5 bases short, with 20 bases between. Here the CDR3 DNA reads TGCAGTGCTATTGGGCCGCATGGGGCGTGGGAGACCCAGTACTTC. As protein: CSAIGPHGAWETQYF.

This clonotype was found many times. This chain connects TRBV7-8 to TRBJ2-5, with 9 bases fitting TRBD2. The CDR3 extends over 15 amino acids. CDR1 is SGHVS and CDR2 is FQNEAQ in the germline V gene. V trimming: 3 bases; J trimming: 6 bases; junction bases outside the gene matches: 8. DNA of the CDR3: TGTGCCAGCAGCTTGTCGCGGGAGGGCCGTAAGACCCAGTACTTC. Translation: CASSLSREGRKTQYF.

The V call is TRBV9, the J call TRBJ1-5; 7 positions agree with TRBD1. Germline assignment: CDR1 SGDLS and CDR2 YYNGEE. The CDR3 loop spans 19 amino acids. With 1 base clipped from V and 3 bases from J, the junction kept 16 bases outside the gene matches. The CDR3 is CASSVSSRGVGQLNQPQHF. In nucleotides, the CDR3 is TGTGCCAGCAGCGTAAGTAGTCGAGGTGTGGGACAGCTCAATCAGCCCCAGCATTTT.

Of note for this clonotype: One junction end does not reproduce the germline sequence, and a read error may be involved. This chain uses TRBV4-1 with TRBJ2-7; D is ambiguous. The CDR3 has 12 residues. CDR1 and CDR2 from the germline V gene are MGHRA and YSYEKL. DNA for the CDR3: TGTGCCAGCAGCCAAGATTTAGGAGAGCAGTACTTC. Protein sequence: CASSQDLGEQYF.

This clonotype was counted a few times. The chain carries TRBV24-1 and TRBJ2-1; possible D gene TRBD2, 7 bases. The V gene lost 1 base and the J gene lost 3 bases, with 15 bases spanning the gap. Germline V gene sequence: CDR1 KGHDR, CDR2 SFDVKD. This CDR3 is built from 17 residues. CDR3 residues: CATSDFGTGGYYNEQFF. The CDR3 nucleotides read TGTGCCACCAGTGATTTTGGGACGGGGGGCTACTACAATGAGCAGTTCTTC.